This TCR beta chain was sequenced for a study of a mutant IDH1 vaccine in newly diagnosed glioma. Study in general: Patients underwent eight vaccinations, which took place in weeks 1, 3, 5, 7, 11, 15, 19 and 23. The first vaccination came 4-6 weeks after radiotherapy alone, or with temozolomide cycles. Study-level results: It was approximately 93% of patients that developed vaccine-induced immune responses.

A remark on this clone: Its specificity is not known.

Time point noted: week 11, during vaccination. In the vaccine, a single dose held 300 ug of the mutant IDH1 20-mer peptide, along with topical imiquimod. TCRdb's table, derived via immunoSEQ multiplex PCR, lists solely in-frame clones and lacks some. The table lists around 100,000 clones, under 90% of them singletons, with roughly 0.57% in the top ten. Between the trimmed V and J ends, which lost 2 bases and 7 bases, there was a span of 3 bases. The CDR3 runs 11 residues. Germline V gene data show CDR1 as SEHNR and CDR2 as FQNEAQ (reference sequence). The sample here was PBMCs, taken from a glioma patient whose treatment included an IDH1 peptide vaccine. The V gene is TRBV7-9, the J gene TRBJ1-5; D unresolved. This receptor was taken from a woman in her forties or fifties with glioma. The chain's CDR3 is CASSLTQPQHF. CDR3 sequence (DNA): TGTGCCAGCAGCTTAACGCAGCCCCAGCATTTT.